This is a list of T cell receptor beta chains from one sample in a study of beta chain features in type 1 diabetes. Assay: immunoSEQ multiplex PCR; the TCRdb copy retains only in-frame clones and omits some. The sample records 250,000 to 300,000 clones, about 7.8% being singletons. The sequencing input was central memory CD4+ T cells from blood. All receptors come from a woman between 18 and 30 years old in good health. Both conserved end residues are part of each CDR3. A D gene is named only where the DNA matches it firmly. For some rows the clone size is stated as once, few or many, or as a class when expanded; others skip it.

few	TRBV5-4	TRBJ1-2	TRBD1	TGTGCCAGCACCAAACAGGGGGCTATGGACTATGGCTACACCTTC	CASTKQGAMDYGYTF
few	TRBV5-4	TRBJ2-4	.	TGTGCCAGCAGCCAAGATTTTGGGGGCTTAACCAAAAACATTCAGTACTTC	CASSQDFGGLTKNIQYF
few	TRBV9	TRBJ2-5	TRBD2	TGTGCCAGCAGCGTAGATTGGGCTAGCGGGATGCAGACCCAGTACTTC	CASSVDWASGMQTQYF
.	TRBV9	TRBJ1-1	.	TGTGCCAGCAGCGTAGATCAGTTTGGAGGCTCTGAAGCTTTCTTT	CASSVDQFGGSEAFF
.	TRBV18	TRBJ1-1	TRBD1	TGTGCCAGCTCACCGGGACAGGGAATTTGGAACACTGAAGCTTTCTTT	CASSPGQGIWNTEAFF
.	TRBV4-1	TRBJ2-3	TRBD2	TGCGCCAGCAGTCTTAAAGCCGGACTAGCGGGGGATCTCACAGATACGCAGTATTTT	CASSLKAGLAGDLTDTQYF
.	TRBV5-1	TRBJ2-3	TRBD1	TGCGCCAGCAGCTTACAGGGGGACACAGATACGCAGTATTTT	CASSLQGDTDTQYF
.	TRBV30	TRBJ1-1	TRBD1	TGTGCCTGGAGTACGGGGACAGAGAACACTGAAGCTTTCTTT	CAWSTGTENTEAFF
few	TRBV5-1	TRBJ2-6	.	TGCGCCAGCAGCTTGGAAGGAGCTGGGGCCAACGTCCTGACTTTC	CASSLEGAGANVLTF
.	TRBV15	TRBJ1-5	.	TGTGCCACCAGCAGTGAAGGGGCTGAGGATCAGCCCCAGCATTTT	CATSSEGAEDQPQHF
.	TRBV27	TRBJ2-7	TRBD2	TGTGCCAGCGCCAGGGCTAGCGGGAGTGCGAGCTCCTACGAGCAGTACTTC	CASARASGSASSYEQYF
few	TRBV2	TRBJ1-1	TRBD1	TGTGCCAGCAGCGTACAGGGGTACACTGAAGCTTTCTTT	CASSVQGYTEAFF
.	TRBV5-4	TRBJ1-2	TRBD1	TGTGCCAGCAGCTTGCCGGGACAGGCCGTAAGGGGCCTATATGGCTACACCTTC	CASSLPGQAVRGLYGYTF
.	TRBV7-7	TRBJ2-5	TRBD2	TGTGCTAGCAGCTTAGCGGGGTTCCAAGAGACCCAGTACTTC	CASSLAGFQETQYF
.	TRBV5-1	TRBJ2-3	.	TGCGCCAGCAGCTTGGAACTAGTTGGGGGAGATACGCAGTATTTT	CASSLELVGGDTQYF
many	TRBV30	TRBJ1-2	.	TGTGCCTGGAGTGAGGGACACTATGGCTACACCTTC	CAWSEGHYGYTF
.	TRBV7-2	TRBJ2-7	.	TGTGCCAGCAGCCCCTCAGGGACCTACGAGCAGTACTTC	CASSPSGTYEQYF
few	TRBV5-1	TRBJ2-2	.	TGCGCCAGCAGCTTGGCCCAGACTCCCCTGTCCCCCGGGGAGCTGTTTTTT	CASSLAQTPLSPGELFF
.	TRBV9	TRBJ2-1	TRBD2	TGTGCCAGCAGCTCTCGAGCGGGAGGGACCAGGAGTGAGCAGTTCTTC	CASSSRAGGTRSEQFF
.	TRBV2	TRBJ2-2	.	TGTGCCAGCGGGCCCCAGGGCACCGGGGAGCTGTTTTTT	CASGPQGTGELFF
few	TRBV5-4	TRBJ2-1	.	TGTGCCAGCAGTTCGACCTACAATGAGCAGTTCTTC	CASSSTYNEQFF
.	TRBV11-2	TRBJ2-1	TRBD2	TGTGCCAGCAGCTTAGATTTGCGGGAGAGGTTCTTC	CASSLDLRERFF
few	TRBV13	TRBJ1-5	.	TGTGCCAGCAGTGATAGGAGTCAGCCCCAGCATTTT	CASSDRSQPQHF
.	TRBV5-1	TRBJ2-1	TRBD2	TGCGCCAGCAGCTTGTTTAAGGCGGGAGGGGAAAACAATGAGCAGTTCTTC	CASSLFKAGGENNEQFF
many	TRBV13	TRBJ2-4	.	TGTGCCAGCAGCTTGCGCGGGGACAAAAACATTCAGTACTTC	CASSLRGDKNIQYF
few	TRBV6-6	TRBJ1-2	.	TGTGCCAGCAGTTACACAGTAACAACAGGTCGCTACGGCTACACCTTC	CASSYTVTTGRYGYTF
few	TRBV7-9	TRBJ2-3	TRBD2	TGTGCCAGCAGCTCCCCACCGAGACTAGCGGGATTCGCAGATACGCAGTATTTT	CASSSPPRLAGFADTQYF
.	TRBV4-2	TRBJ1-4	.	TGTGCCAGCAGCCAGACCGGGGGGAACGTTGAAAAACTGTTTTTT	CASSQTGGNVEKLFF
few	TRBV5-4	TRBJ2-1	TRBD2	TGTGCCAGCAGCTTGGCTAGCGGGAGGGGCCGCGAGCAGTTCTTC	CASSLASGRGREQFF
.	TRBV2	TRBJ2-3	TRBD2	TGTGCCAGCAGTAGGGAGCGGGGGGCGCCAACGACGCAGTATTTT	CASSRERGAPTTQYF
few	TRBV11-2	TRBJ1-2	.	TGTGCCAGCAGCCCGACTTGGGACGCTAACTATGGCTACACCTTC	CASSPTWDANYGYTF
few	TRBV30	TRBJ1-5	.	TGTGCCTGGAGTGACCCTTATGGGGACAATCAGCCCCAGCATTTT	CAWSDPYGDNQPQHF
.	TRBV11-1	TRBJ2-7	.	TGTGCCAGCAGCTTAGGAGGGTCCTACGAGCAGTACTTC	CASSLGGSYEQYF
many	TRBV10-3	TRBJ2-4	.	TGTGCCATCAGTGAGAGGGGGAACCGGGACATTCAGTACTTC	CAISERGNRDIQYF
.	TRBV4-2	TRBJ1-4	TRBD1	TGTGCCAGCCGTTATTCCACGGGACAGGGCAATGAAAAACTGTTTTTT	CASRYSTGQGNEKLFF
.	TRBV13	TRBJ1-2	.	TGTGCCAGCAGCTTAGGGCGCCATTGGGGCTACACCTTC	CASSLGRHWGYTF
.	TRBV21-1	TRBJ2-3	.	TGTGCCAGCAGCAAATGGAGCACAGATACGCAGTATTTT	CASSKWSTDTQYF
many	TRBV29-1	TRBJ2-1	.	TGCAGCGTCCCACCGCCTAGGTCTGAGCAGTTCTTC	CSVPPPRSEQFF
.	TRBV5-1	TRBJ1-6	TRBD1	TGCGCCAGCAGTTCCGACAGGGGAAATAATTCACCCCTCCACTTT	CASSSDRGNNSPLHF
few	TRBV5-1	TRBJ1-2	.	TGCGCCAGCAGCGAAAACCTTAACTATGGCTACACCTTC	CASSENLNYGYTF
few	TRBV6-5	TRBJ2-2	.	TGTGCCAGCAGTGGCCATATTCCCGCCGGGGAGCTGTTTTTT	CASSGHIPAGELFF
few	TRBV19	TRBJ1-1	.	TGTGCCAGTAGTATCGGCAGGTTCGACACTGAAGCTTTCTTT	CASSIGRFDTEAFF
.	TRBV5-4	TRBJ1-1	.	TGTGCCAGCAGCTTCTCTCGTGGACAGGAAGCTTTCTTT	CASSFSRGQEAFF
.	TRBV7-9	TRBJ2-1	.	TGTGCCAGCAGCTTACCGTCCGGGGCTTGGCAGTTCTTC	CASSLPSGAWQFF
.	TRBV5-1	TRBJ2-3	TRBD2	TGCGCCAGCAGCCCTGGGACTAGCGGGGGGGCACGAGATACGCAGTATTTT	CASSPGTSGGARDTQYF
few	TRBV2	TRBJ1-1	.	TGTGCCAGCAGTGAAACGATCCCAGCTTTCTTT	CASSETIPAFF
many	TRBV19	TRBJ1-5	.	TGTGCCAGTAGTATTGACTATCGTTCGAGGGGAAGCAATCAGCCCCAGCATTTT	CASSIDYRSRGSNQPQHF
few	TRBV5-1	TRBJ2-3	.	TGCGCCAGCATTCGGCCCTCCCTCACAGATACGCAGTATTTT	CASIRPSLTDTQYF
few	TRBV6-5	TRBJ2-6	.	TGTGCCAGCAGGTTCCAGGGTGCTGGGGCCAACGTCCTGACTTTC	CASRFQGAGANVLTF
few	TRBV29-1	TRBJ2-1	.	TGCAGCGTTGAAGGAGGGGCAGTCCCCATCAATGAGCAGTTCTTC	CSVEGGAVPINEQFF
.	TRBV9	TRBJ2-5	.	TGTGCCAGCAGCGCCGGGCCCCAGCTAGAGACCCAGTACTTC	CASSAGPQLETQYF
.	TRBV7-8	TRBJ2-3	TRBD1	TGTGCCAGCAGCCCCAGGGCCCAGGGGGCGCGTACAGATACGCAGTATTTT	CASSPRAQGARTDTQYF
.	TRBV9	TRBJ1-6	TRBD1	TGTGCCAGCAGCCACGGACAGGGTAGCTCACCCCTCCACTTT	CASSHGQGSSPLHF